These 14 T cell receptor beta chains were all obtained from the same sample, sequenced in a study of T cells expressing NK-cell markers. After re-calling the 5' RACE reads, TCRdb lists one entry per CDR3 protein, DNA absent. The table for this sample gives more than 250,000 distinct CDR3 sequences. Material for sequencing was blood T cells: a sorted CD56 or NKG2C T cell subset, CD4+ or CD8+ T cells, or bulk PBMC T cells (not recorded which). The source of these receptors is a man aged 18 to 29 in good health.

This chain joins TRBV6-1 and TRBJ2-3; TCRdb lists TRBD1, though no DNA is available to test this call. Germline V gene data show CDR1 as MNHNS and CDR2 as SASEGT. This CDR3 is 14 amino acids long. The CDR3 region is CASRRTGITDTQYF.

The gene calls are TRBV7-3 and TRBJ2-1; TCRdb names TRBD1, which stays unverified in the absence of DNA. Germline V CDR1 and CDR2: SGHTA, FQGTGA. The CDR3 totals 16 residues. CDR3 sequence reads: CASSFGGPGGYNEQFF.

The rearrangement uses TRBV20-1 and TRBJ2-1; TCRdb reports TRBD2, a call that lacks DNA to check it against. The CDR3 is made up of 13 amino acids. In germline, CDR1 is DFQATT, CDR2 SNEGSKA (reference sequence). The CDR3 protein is CSAGTSGPPEQFF.

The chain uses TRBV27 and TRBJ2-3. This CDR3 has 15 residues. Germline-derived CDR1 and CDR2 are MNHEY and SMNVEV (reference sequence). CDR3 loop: CASILSRPSRDTQYF.

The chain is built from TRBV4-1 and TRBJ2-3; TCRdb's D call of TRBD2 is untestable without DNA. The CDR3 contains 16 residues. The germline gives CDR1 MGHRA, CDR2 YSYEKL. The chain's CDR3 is CASKNREGEPTDTQYF.

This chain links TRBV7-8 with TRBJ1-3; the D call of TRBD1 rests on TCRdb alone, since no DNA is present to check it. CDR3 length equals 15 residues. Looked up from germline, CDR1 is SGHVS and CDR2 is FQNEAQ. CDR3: CASSLEGTSGNTIYF.

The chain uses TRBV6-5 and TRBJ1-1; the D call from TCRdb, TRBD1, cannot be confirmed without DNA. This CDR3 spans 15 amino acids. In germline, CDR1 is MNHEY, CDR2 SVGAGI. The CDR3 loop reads CASSYLGQGNTEAFF.

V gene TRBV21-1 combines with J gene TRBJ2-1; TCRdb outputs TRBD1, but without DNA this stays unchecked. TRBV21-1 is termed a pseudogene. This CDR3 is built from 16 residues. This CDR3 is CASSSRGQSVGNEQFF.

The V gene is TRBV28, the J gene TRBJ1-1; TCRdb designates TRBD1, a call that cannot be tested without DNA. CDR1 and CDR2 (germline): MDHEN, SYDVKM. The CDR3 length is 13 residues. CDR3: CASSPGQVTEAFF.

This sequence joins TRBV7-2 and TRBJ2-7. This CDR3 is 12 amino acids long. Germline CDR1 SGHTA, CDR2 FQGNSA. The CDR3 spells CASSLSLYEQCF.

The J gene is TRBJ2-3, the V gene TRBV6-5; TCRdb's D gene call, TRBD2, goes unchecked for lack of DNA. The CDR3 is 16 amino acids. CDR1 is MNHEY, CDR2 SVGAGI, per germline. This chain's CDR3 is CASSYSAGGGTDTQYF.

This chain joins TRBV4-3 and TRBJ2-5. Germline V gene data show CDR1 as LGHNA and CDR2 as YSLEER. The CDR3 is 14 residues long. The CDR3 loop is CASSHLAAQETQYF.

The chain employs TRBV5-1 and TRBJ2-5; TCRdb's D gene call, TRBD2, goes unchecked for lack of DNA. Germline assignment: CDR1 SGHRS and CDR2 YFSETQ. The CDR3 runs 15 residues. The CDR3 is CASSSKSGDEETQYF.

The CDR3 reads CASSLAGASGANVLTF. This chain connects TRBV7-2 to TRBJ2-6; TCRdb lists TRBD1, though no DNA is available to test this call. This CDR3 is 16 amino acids long. Germline values: CDR1 SGHTA, CDR2 FQGNSA.